This TCR beta chain was found in a study of blood T cell repertoires in COVID-19. For the study at large: Material from acute and convalescent COVID-19 was sourced from the United States, Italy and Spain.

In terms of age and location, participants ranged from roughly 18 to 100 years and lived in around 22 US areas. The CDR3 is 14 residues long. Deletions cut 7 bases from V and 5 bases from J, with 19 bases between. Germline V gene lookup returns CDR1 SGHRS and CDR2 YFSETQ. Assay used: immunoSEQ multiplex PCR; TCRdb lists only in-frame clones, some missing. The data show about 250,000 clones, around 90% seen once. In its sample, this clone was seen a few times. Specimen: PBMCs or T cells enriched from blood (not recorded which). The chain combines TRBV5-1 with TRBJ2-7; the D gene is possibly TRBD2 (6 bases). This receptor was taken from a woman aged 18-29 years who had recovered from COVID-19. CDR3 bases: TGCGCCAGCTGGGACGGGACTTCCCTTAACGAGCAGTACTTC. It codes for CASWDGTSLNEQYF. Complete variable domain (other parts from reference TRBV5-1 and TRBJ2-7): KAGVTQTPRYLIKTRGQQVTLSCSPISGHRSVSWYQQTPGQGLQFLFEYFSETQRNKGNFPGRFSGRQFSNSRSEMNVSTLELGDSALYLCASWDGTSLNEQYFGPGTRLTVT.